These 19 T cell receptor beta chains were all obtained from the same sample, sequenced in a study of cytomegalovirus exposure and HLA in healthy donors. A multiplex PCR was run with 60 Vbeta primers and 13 Jbeta primers. Profiling relied on immunoSEQ multiplex PCR, and the TCRdb table lists in-frame clones only, not all of them. The data contain around 170,000 clones, around four fifths of them seen just once; the ten biggest clones take up around 1.9%. The sequencing input was PBMCs. These TCRs come from a woman in her thirties in good health and CMV-seronegative.

The V gene is TRBV27, the J gene TRBJ2-2; no firm D call. Trimming took 5 bases from V and 7 from J, leaving 8 bases between them. The CDR3 is 12 amino acids. Germline assignment: CDR1 MNHEY and CDR2 SMNVEV (reference sequence). The CDR3 bases are TGTGCCAGCAGTCCTAACTACGGGGAGCTGTTTTTT. It specifies CASSPNYGELFF.

The CDR3 DNA is TGCGCCAGCAGCCCTGCCGGGACTAGGGGCTACGAGCAGTACTTC. Translated: CASSPAGTRGYEQYF. The chain has TRBV4-1 and TRBJ2-7, with TRBD2 matching over 8 bases. Germline CDR1 reads MGHRA; CDR2 reads YSYEKL. The CDR3 is 15 residues long. V dropped 4 bases and J dropped 3; count of bases not matched to a gene: 8.

The rearrangement uses TRBV6-1 and TRBJ1-4, with TRBD1 matching over 9 bases. CDR3 length: 16 residues. CDR1 and CDR2 (germline): MNHNS, SASEGT. V shed 0 bases and J 6 bases; nucleotides not matched to a gene: 5. CDR3 residues: CASSEAPGQGDEKLFF. CDR3 sequence (DNA): TGTGCCAGCAGTGAAGCCCCGGGACAGGGAGATGAAAAACTGTTTTTT.

This chain connects TRBV29-1 to TRBJ2-1; the D gene is possibly TRBD1 (5 bases). The CDR3 has 16 residues. V lost 2 bases and J lost 8, with 22 bases in between. Germline CDR1 reads SQVTM; CDR2 reads ANQGSEA. CDR3 sequence: CSVELLERQGGDEQFF. CDR3 DNA sequence: TGCAGCGTTGAACTTCTAGAAAGGCAGGGCGGAGATGAGCAGTTCTTC.

The J gene is TRBJ1-1, the V gene TRBV4-2, with 9 bases matching TRBD1. Germline V gene sequence: CDR1 LGHNA, CDR2 YNFKEQ. Losses at the gene ends were 2 bases for V and 5 bases for J; bases not matched to a gene: 9. The CDR3 length is 16 residues. CDR3 in amino acids: CASSQRPGQGSTEAFF. The CDR3 DNA reads TGTGCCAGCAGCCAACGTCCGGGACAGGGTTCGACTGAAGCTTTCTTT.

The chain recombines TRBV6-1 with TRBJ2-3, with TRBD2 matching 7 bases. The CDR3 contains 17 residues. CDR1 is MNHNS, CDR2 SASEGT, per germline. Trimming removed 4 bases from V and 0 bases from J; junction bases left unmatched: 10. The CDR3 reads CASSGLQRGVSTDTQYF. The DNA of the CDR3 is TGTGCCAGCAGTGGACTTCAGCGGGGCGTAAGCACAGATACGCAGTATTTT.

This clone has only a few counts. J is TRBJ1-5 and V is TRBV10-3; 7 bases fit TRBD1. Germline V gene sequence: CDR1 ENHRY, CDR2 SYGVKD. This CDR3 is 13 amino acids long. V lost 8 bases, J lost 9 bases, and 10 bases stayed unmatched. CDR3 in amino acids: CAIRWAGGAPQHF. The DNA for the CDR3 is TGTGCCATCCGATGGGCAGGGGGAGCGCCCCAGCATTTT.

CDR3 amino acids: CASTEGTYSYEQYF. The CDR3 DNA reads as TGTGCCAGTACGGAGGGGACCTATTCATACGAGCAGTACTTC. The rearrangement joins TRBV19 to TRBJ2-7, with D perhaps TRBD2 (6 bases). The CDR3 has 14 residues. CDR1 and CDR2 from the germline V gene are LNHDA and SQIVND (reference sequence). V was pared by 7 bases and J by 4 bases, with 17 bases between.

The chain employs TRBV9 and TRBJ1-2; 8 bases align to TRBD1. CDR1 and CDR2 (germline): SGDLS, YYNGEE. The CDR3 covers 16 residues. Unmatched junction bases numbered 8, after V lost 0 bases and J lost 4 bases. In DNA, the CDR3 is TGTGCCAGCAGCGTAGTCCATTCAGGGGGCGCCTATGGCTACACCTTC. The encoded protein is CASSVVHSGGAYGYTF.

Details on this clone: Other DNA variants within this sample encode the same CDR3. The J gene is TRBJ2-3, the V gene TRBV5-6, with TRBD2 matching 7 bases. The CDR3 is 15 residues long. Per germline, CDR1 SGHDT and CDR2 YYEEEE. With 0 bases clipped from V and 0 bases from J, the junction kept 1 base outside the gene matches. CDR3 region: CASSLAGGSTDTQYF. Written as DNA, the CDR3 is TGTGCCAGCAGCTTGGCCGGGGGGAGCACAGATACGCAGTATTTT.

J is TRBJ2-7 and V is TRBV5-1; the D is unclear. The ends were cut back, 4 bases at V and 3 bases at J, with 14 bases in the middle. This CDR3 contains 14 residues. CDR1 SGHRS and CDR2 YFSETQ come from the germline V gene. CDR3 sequence: CASSTRLQFYEQYF. CDR3 coding DNA: TGCGCCAGCAGCACACGCCTCCAATTCTACGAGCAGTACTTC.

In DNA, the CDR3 is TGTGCCAGCAGCCCTCGGACAGGGAAGACCGGGGAGCTGTTTTTT. This sequence encodes CASSPRTGKTGELFF. The chain has TRBV5-4 and TRBJ2-2; 8 nucleotides match TRBD1. Germline CDR1 SGHNT, CDR2 YYREEE (reference sequence). The CDR3 is 15 residues long. The V gene end was trimmed by 4 bases and the J gene end by 5 bases; junction bases not matched to a gene: 7.

V is TRBV5-6 and J is TRBJ1-1; D remains unclear. Germline V lookup: CDR1 SGHDT, CDR2 YYEEEE. This CDR3 comprises 15 residues. The ends were cut back, 6 bases at V and 2 bases at J, with 17 bases in the middle. The CDR3 region is CASTTLALINTEAFF. The CDR3 bases are TGTGCCAGCACCACCCTTGCGTTAATAAACACTGAAGCTTTCTTT. Full variable domain (rest looked up from reference TRBV5-6 and TRBJ1-1): DAGVTQSPTHLIKTRGQQVTLRCSPKSGHDTVSWYQQALGQGPQFIFQYYEEEERQRGNFPDRFSGHQFPNYSSELNVNALLLGDSALYLCASTTLALINTEAFFGQGTRLTVV.

V and J are TRBV27 and TRBJ1-1; 7 nucleotides match TRBD1. Germline V gives CDR1 MNHEY, CDR2 SMNVEV (reference sequence). With V trimmed by 5 bases and J by 10 bases, 7 bases remained unmatched. This CDR3 has 12 amino acids. For the CDR3, the DNA is TGTGCCAGCAGTCACGGGACAGAAGGAGCTTTCTTT. Its translation: CASSHGTEGAFF.

This clone showed up just once. V gene TRBV5-8 combines with J gene TRBJ1-2; D is perhaps TRBD1 (6 bases). In germline, CDR1 is SGHTS, CDR2 YDEGEE. The CDR3 spans 15 residues. Between the trimmed V and J ends, which lost 4 bases and 6 bases, there was a span of 19 bases. CDR3 nucleotides: TGTGCCAGCAGCCTGAAATGGACAGAAGCTCATGGCTACACCTTC. Protein product: CASSLKWTEAHGYTF.

The chain has TRBV4-1 and TRBJ2-5, with a possible D match to TRBD1 (6 bases). The CDR3 covers 16 residues. Germline-derived CDR1 and CDR2 are MGHRA and YSYEKL. The V and J ends lost 6 bases and 5 bases respectively, with 22 bases between them. CDR3 sequence reads: CASRQGIGVGSETQYF. The CDR3 coding sequence is TGCGCCAGCAGGCAGGGGATCGGGGTCGGTTCGGAGACCCAGTACTTC.

This chain joins TRBV5-4 and TRBJ2-3, with 9 bases fitting TRBD2. CDR3 length equals 15 residues. Per germline, CDR1 SGHNT and CDR2 YYREEE (reference sequence). V dropped 3 bases and J dropped 2; count of bases not matched to a gene: 4. CDR3 protein: CASSSASGVTDTQYF. Written as DNA, the CDR3 is TGTGCCAGCAGCTCGGCTAGCGGGGTCACAGATACGCAGTATTTT. The full variable domain, completed using reference TRBV5-4 and TRBJ2-3, is ETGVTQSPTHLIKTRGQQVTLRCSSQSGHNTVSWYQQALGQGPQFIFQYYREEENGRGNFPPRFSGLQFPNYSSELNVNALELDDSALYLCASSSASGVTDTQYFGPGTRLTVL.

The chain carries TRBV30 and TRBJ1-1, with TRBD1 as a possible D gene (6 bases). The CDR3 is made up of 14 amino acids. Germline loops: CDR1 GTSNPN, CDR2 SVGIG (reference sequence). V was cut by 1 base and J by 2 bases, with 11 bases left in between. CDR3 in DNA: TGTGCCTGGAGTGCCCGGACAGTTAACACTGAAGCTTTCTTT. Protein sequence: CAWSARTVNTEAFF.

J is TRBJ1-6 and V is TRBV27; 12 positions agree with TRBD1. CDR3 length: 19 amino acids. The germline V gene has CDR1 MNHEY and CDR2 SMNVEV (reference sequence). V shed 6 bases and J 7 bases; nucleotides not matched to a gene: 16. The CDR3: CASSQKPGTGGIGNSPLHF. The CDR3 bases are TGTGCCAGCAGCCAAAAACCCGGGACAGGGGGCATAGGGAATTCACCCCTCCACTTT.